These T cell receptor beta chains were read from a single sample in a study of blood T cell repertoires in COVID-19. Sequencing was performed with immunoSEQ multiplex PCR; in TCRdb, only in-frame clones are kept and a portion is missing. The table lists about 240,000 clones, roughly four fifths of them singletons. The sequencing sample was made of peripheral blood. The receptors originated from a woman aged 18-35 years with acute or convalescent COVID-19. Each CDR3 is given with its conserved first and last residue. Each record gives: CDR3 DNA, CDR3 protein, clone size, V gene, J gene, D gene. D genes are given only for firm matches. The listing skips clone size in some rows; elsewhere it reads once, few, many or a size class.

TGCGCCAGCAGCCAAGTCGGTGGCTACGAGCAGTACTTC,CASSQVGGYEQYF,once,TRBV4-3,TRBJ2-7,NA
TGCGCCAGCAGCCTGGGGGTCCTAGCGGGAGGCTACTACGAGCAGTACTTC,CASSLGVLAGGYYEQYF,once,TRBV5-1,TRBJ2-7,TRBD2
TGTGCCAGTAGAAGAAATGGACAAACAAAAAATGAAAAACTGTTTTTT,CASRRNGQTKNEKLFF,NA,TRBV19,TRBJ1-4,NA
TGTGCCAGCAGCTTAAGACAGCTCACTGAAGCTTTCTTT,CASSLRQLTEAFF,few,TRBV7-8,TRBJ1-1,NA
TGTGCCAGCAGTCTCGGTCGGGAGGAGTTCTTC,CASSLGREEFF,NA,TRBV28,TRBJ2-1,TRBD2
TGTGCCAGCAGCTTAACCCCGGACAGGGATAGGTATGGCTACACCTTC,CASSLTPDRDRYGYTF,NA,TRBV7-2,TRBJ1-2,TRBD1
TGTGCCAGCAGCTCGACAGGGCAAGAGACCCAGTACTTC,CASSSTGQETQYF,once,TRBV7-9,TRBJ2-5,TRBD1
TGTGCCAGCAGCGTATGGGACAGGGGGAGCATTACTGAAGCTTTCTTT,CASSVWDRGSITEAFF,NA,TRBV9,TRBJ1-1,TRBD1
TGTGCCAGCAGCTTGGACAGGGGGCTGGATGGCTACACCTTC,CASSLDRGLDGYTF,NA,TRBV7-3,TRBJ1-2,TRBD1
TGTGCCACCAGCAGCGGAACTACGGACAGCCGGGAGACCCAGTACTTC,CATSSGTTDSRETQYF,once,TRBV15,TRBJ2-5,NA
TGTGCCACCAGCAGACTTAGCGGGACCCAAGTTCCCAATGAGCAGTTCTTC,CATSRLSGTQVPNEQFF,NA,TRBV15,TRBJ2-1,TRBD2
TGTGCCAGCAGTTGGGGGGACAGGGGCGACGAGCAGTACTTC,CASSWGDRGDEQYF,NA,TRBV6-6,TRBJ2-7,TRBD1
TGTGCCAGCAGTTTTGGGACAGAGTATGGCTACACCTTC,CASSFGTEYGYTF,NA,TRBV12-3/TRBV12-4,TRBJ1-2,TRBD1
TGTGCCAGCAGTCCGGGACAGGATAATTCACCCCTCCACTTT,CASSPGQDNSPLHF,NA,TRBV28,TRBJ1-6,TRBD1
TGTGCCAGCAGTCGTAAATCTAGCGGGAGGATACGGGAGCAGTTCTTC,CASSRKSSGRIREQFF,NA,TRBV6-2/TRBV6-3,TRBJ2-1,TRBD2
TGTGCCAGCAGTGAACCGGGACAGGGCCTAGGTGGCTACACCTTC,CASSEPGQGLGGYTF,NA,TRBV27,TRBJ1-2,TRBD1
TGTGCCTGGAGCGGTAAGGGACTCGCAGGGGAGACCCAGTACTTC,CAWSGKGLAGETQYF,NA,TRBV30,TRBJ2-5,NA
TGTGCCAGCAGTTTTGTAGGGAGGAACACCGGGGAGCTGTTTTTT,CASSFVGRNTGELFF,NA,TRBV6-6,TRBJ2-2,NA
TGTGCCAGCACGAGGGAGGATACGCAGTATTTT,CASTREDTQYF,NA,TRBV2,TRBJ2-3,NA
TGTGCCAGCAGTCGTCGGGAGGGCCTCTACAATGAGCAGTTCTTC,CASSRREGLYNEQFF,few,TRBV6-5,TRBJ2-1,TRBD2
TGTGCCAGCAGCTTGAAAATCGGACTAGCGGGATTTGGGGGAACCTACGAGCAGTACTTC,CASSLKIGLAGFGGTYEQYF,NA,TRBV5-4,TRBJ2-7,TRBD2
TGTGCCAGCAGTTTCCTGGGGGAGGCCATGACCTACGAGCAGTACTTC,CASSFLGEAMTYEQYF,NA,TRBV28,TRBJ2-7,NA
TGTGCCAGTAGCTCAGGGGTAAACTATGGCTACACCTTC,CASSSGVNYGYTF,NA,TRBV19,TRBJ1-2,NA
TGCGCCAGCAGCTTTCGGACAGAGAACACTGAAGCTTTCTTT,CASSFRTENTEAFF,NA,TRBV5-1,TRBJ1-1,NA
TGTGCCAGCAGCCCAAGACAGGGGGGCTATGGCTACACCTTC,CASSPRQGGYGYTF,NA,TRBV7-2,TRBJ1-2,TRBD1
TGTGCCAGCAGCTTATCGCGAGAGACCCAGTACTTC,CASSLSRETQYF,many,TRBV7-9,TRBJ2-5,NA
TGTGCCAGCAGCTTAGTTGGGGCGCGGCAAGAGACCCAGTACTTC,CASSLVGARQETQYF,NA,TRBV7-9,TRBJ2-5,NA
TGTGCCAGCAGACGCGGGACAGGGGATAATTCACCCCTCCACTTT,CASRRGTGDNSPLHF,NA,TRBV3-1/TRBV3-2,TRBJ1-6,TRBD1
TGTGCCAGCAGCCACGGGTCCAAAAACATTCAGTACTTC,CASSHGSKNIQYF,NA,TRBV6-5,TRBJ2-4,NA
TGCAGCGTTGTTAGGGGGAGTTTGAGCGAGCAGTACTTC,CSVVRGSLSEQYF,once,TRBV29-1,TRBJ2-7,NA
TGTGCCGTAGGACAGTATAGCAATCAGCCCCAGCATTTT,CAVGQYSNQPQHF,NA,TRBV28,TRBJ1-5,NA
TGTGCCAGCAGCTCGTTGAACACCGGGGAGCTGTTTTTT,CASSSLNTGELFF,NA,TRBV13,TRBJ2-2,NA
TGTGCCAGCAGCCTATGGGGGGGAGACGAAAAACTGTTTTTT,CASSLWGGDEKLFF,once,TRBV7-9,TRBJ1-4,NA
TGTGCCAGCAGTCTTCCGGGACAGGGATTCTCCGGGGAGCTGTTTTTT,CASSLPGQGFSGELFF,NA,TRBV28,TRBJ2-2,TRBD1
TGTGCCAGCTCACCAACGCAGGCGGGGGCTAACTATGGCTACACCTTC,CASSPTQAGANYGYTF,NA,TRBV18,TRBJ1-2,NA
TGTGCCAGCAGCCTCCGAACCCTAGCGGGAGGGCCGATCGGGGAGCTGTTTTTT,CASSLRTLAGGPIGELFF,NA,TRBV5-8,TRBJ2-2,TRBD2
TGTGCCAGCAGCCAGTCGGGACTAGCGGGCATGGATACGCAGTATTTT,CASSQSGLAGMDTQYF,few,TRBV3-1/TRBV3-2,TRBJ2-3,TRBD2
TGTGCCAGCAGCTTAACTGGGAGGTATTCCCCTGGGGCCAACGTCCTGACTTTC,CASSLTGRYSPGANVLTF,few,TRBV7-3,TRBJ2-6,NA
TGCGCCAGCAGCCCGAGGTTGGGTAGGGACATCTCTGGAAACACCATATATTTT,CASSPRLGRDISGNTIYF,NA,TRBV4-3,TRBJ1-3,NA
TGTGCCAGCAGCCAAGTCCCCAGTGATCAGCCCCAGCATTTT,CASSQVPSDQPQHF,NA,TRBV3-1/TRBV3-2,TRBJ1-5,NA
TGTGCCAGCAGTGAACAGGGGGCACAAGATACGCAGTATTTT,CASSEQGAQDTQYF,few,TRBV6-4,TRBJ2-3,TRBD1
TGTGCCAGCCAACCGACAGGGCCTAATGAAAAACTGTTTTTT,CASQPTGPNEKLFF,few,TRBV18,TRBJ1-4,TRBD1
TGTGCCAGCAGTTTTAGCTCCTACGAGCAGTACTTC,CASSFSSYEQYF,NA,TRBV5-4,TRBJ2-7,NA
TGTGCCTCGTCAAGCGGGAGCTCCTACGAGCAGTACTTC,CASSSGSSYEQYF,NA,TRBV30,TRBJ2-7,TRBD2
TGTGCCACCAGTGATCCCCCGGACTATGGCTACACCTTC,CATSDPPDYGYTF,NA,TRBV24-1,TRBJ1-2,NA